This T cell receptor (beta chain) is from a study of post-analysis software for immune sequencing data. Turning to the study itself: The cohort encompassed relapsing-remitting, secondary progressive and progressive-relapsing multiple sclerosis disease courses. The study, taken as a whole, reports: Multiple sclerosis patients had significantly lower normalized Chao1 diversity than controls. The five TRBV segments detected at higher frequency in patients than in controls included TRBV5-6, TRBV5-1 and TRBV20-1. The F measure placed samples prepared in the same batch into strongly shared clusters.

Unique molecular identifiers were carried by the TCR beta cDNA libraries. The source material, roughly 0.9 to 11 million T cells, gave rise to roughly 500,000 cDNA molecules. Each CDR3 protein gets one entry after TCRdb re-called the PCR reads with MiXCR. The repertoire consists of roughly 800,000 distinct CDR3 sequences, with 25% to 30% occurring once and the leading ten covering roughly 0.54%. CDR1 is SGHRS and CDR2 is YFSETQ in the germline V gene. V lost 0 bases, J lost 4 bases, and 10 bases stayed unmatched. CDR3 length: 17 amino acids. This clonotype was seen repeatedly, ten times or more. The antigen remains unidentified.

The gene calls are TRBV5-1 and TRBJ2-3; 8 bases map to TRBD2. Sequencing was performed on blood. This sequence originates from a girl aged 5 to 17 with multiple sclerosis. CDR3 sequence reads: CASSLVGRALSADTQYF. As DNA, the CDR3 is TGCGCCAGCAGCTTGGTCGGGAGGGCCCTGAGTGCAGATACGCAGTATTTT.